These 30 T cell receptor beta chains originate from one sample sequenced in a study of tumor-infiltrating lymphocytes in oesophageal squamous cell carcinoma. TCRdb used MiXCR to reprocess the PCR reads, holding one entry per CDR3 protein. The table includes about 21,000 distinct CDR3 sequences, around 35% detected once. The source material was esophageal tumor tissue. These receptors were taken from a male donor with esophageal squamous cell carcinoma.

The chain joins TRBV7-3 to TRBJ1-1, with 14 bases identical to TRBD2. The J call may be wrong; the DNA end is better matched by TRBJ2-2. Germline values: CDR1 SGHTA, CDR2 FQGTGA. The CDR3 is 16 residues long. The CDR3: CASSSGLAGASGELFF. As DNA, the CDR3 is TGTGCCAGCAGCTCGGGACTAGCGGGAGCGTCCGGGGAGCTGTTTTTT.

This clonotype was found many times. The chain uses TRBV5-1 and TRBJ2-5; maybe TRBD1 (7 bases). There are 16 residues in the CDR3. Trimming removed 1 base at V and 5 bases at J, with 18 bases between. Per the germline V gene, CDR1 is SGHRS and CDR2 is YFSETQ. The CDR3 is CASSLSPQGGGETQYF. CDR3 DNA sequence: TGCGCCAGCAGCTTGAGCCCGCAGGGGGGAGGTGAGACCCAGTACTTC.

This chain connects TRBV7-3 to TRBJ1-2; D is unclear. CDR1 and CDR2 from the germline V gene are SGHTA and FQGTGA. Trimming took off 6 bases at V and 3 bases at J, with 17 bases between the two ends. The CDR3 extends over 15 amino acids. The DNA for the CDR3 is TGTGCCAGCAGGTCGACCCCCTCGGTCGACTATGGCTACACCTTC. It specifies CASRSTPSVDYGYTF.

This clonotype was seen only a few times. The rearrangement links TRBV19 to TRBJ2-7; D is perhaps TRBD2 (6 bases). With 4 bases removed from V and 7 bases from J, the gap between germline ends came to 17 bases. This CDR3 has 14 amino acids. The germline V gene encodes CDR1 LNHDA and CDR2 SQIVND (reference sequence). CDR3 protein: CASSTRDGSNEQYF. CDR3 bases: TGTGCCAGTAGTACGCGGGACGGAAGCAATGAGCAGTACTTC.

Remarks on this clonotype: Without the conserved terminal phenylalanine or tryptophan, this CDR3 likely stems from a read error. The limits of the CDR3 on the DNA are not certain, so only TCRdb's listed CDR3 is given. The CDR3 region is CASSHSGALYEQYFGN. The chain joins TRBV11-1 to TRBJ2-3; TRBD1 is the table's D call and was not checked against the DNA. The CDR3 length is 16 residues, termini included. Germline values: CDR1 SGHAT, CDR2 FQDESV (reference sequence).

The CDR3 is CASASSYETQYF. In DNA form, the CDR3 reads TGTGCCAGTGCCTCTTCTTACGAGACCCAGTACTTC. The rearrangement joins TRBV19 to TRBJ2-5, with no clear D. The CDR3 totals 12 residues. The V end was cut by 8 bases, the J end by 5 bases, with 12 bases between. Germline V CDR1 and CDR2: LNHDA, SQIVND (reference sequence).

The table lists this clonotype with a few counts. V gene TRBV10-2 combines with J gene TRBJ1-3; no clear D. V lost 4 bases to trimming and J lost 0 bases, with 7 bases between them. CDR1 and CDR2 from the germline V gene are WSHSY and SAAADI. The CDR3 has 14 amino acids. As DNA, the CDR3 is TGCGCCAGCAGTGTGGTCAGCTCTGGAAACACCATATATTTT. It is translated as CASSVVSSGNTIYF.

V usage is TRBV6-1 and J usage is TRBJ2-5; 11 bases are a match to TRBD2. The CDR3 covers 15 residues. CDR1 is MNHNS and CDR2 is SASEGT in the germline V gene. With V trimmed by 4 bases and J by 2 bases, 3 bases remained unmatched. CDR3 sequence (DNA): TGTGCCAGCAGTGTCCGACTAGCGGGGCAAGAGACCCAGTACTTC. As protein: CASSVRLAGQETQYF.

This clonotype turned up a few times. The chain carries TRBV18 and TRBJ2-4; 7 positions agree with TRBD2. Judging by the DNA end, TRBJ2-1 fits better; the J call may be wrong. The CDR3 totals 14 residues. Germline values: CDR1 KGHSH, CDR2 LQKENI. In nucleotides, the CDR3 is TGTGCCAGCTCACCCCCGGGGCTAGCGGAAGAGCAGTTCTTC. Protein sequence: CASSPPGLAEEQFF.

This clonotype showed up many times. The CDR3 here is CASSFDQRSSPLHF. The CDR3 region has the DNA TGTGCCAGCAGCTTCGACCAAAGGTCTTCACCCCTCCACTTT. The gene calls are TRBV5-4 and TRBJ1-6; D not resolved. Per the germline V gene, CDR1 is SGHNT and CDR2 is YYREEE (reference sequence). The CDR3 has 14 amino acids. V gave up 2 bases and J gave up 9 bases, with 12 bases separating them.

CDR3 DNA: TGTGCCAGCAGCTTAGGCGGGGGAGGGAATGAGCAGTTCTTC. Protein product: CASSLGGGGNEQFF. The rearrangement joins TRBV11-2 to TRBJ2-1; TRBD2 agrees at 7 bases. Germline V gene data show CDR1 as SGHAT and CDR2 as FQNNGV. Trimming took 1 base from V and 7 from J; bases not matched to a gene: 4. The CDR3 consists of 14 residues.

A few counts support this clonotype. The chain is built from TRBV7-6 and TRBJ2-1; possibly TRBD2 for D (6 bases). Trimming pared 0 bases from V and 10 bases from J, leaving 10 bases between. Germline lookup yields CDR1 SGHVS and CDR2 FNYEAQ. This CDR3 is 13 amino acids long. This CDR3 is CASSLASLAEQFF. The DNA for the CDR3 is TGTGCCAGCAGCTTAGCGTCGCTAGCGGAGCAGTTCTTC.

This clonotype is a singleton in its sample. The chain links TRBV7-3 to TRBJ2-1; D gene uncertain. The J call could be wrong; TRBJ1-2 is a better fit for the DNA end. Germline loops: CDR1 SGHTA, CDR2 FQGTGA. The CDR3 has 14 amino acids. The CDR3, as DNA: TGTGCCAGCAGCTTAGAGCCACTTCGGGGAGGCTACACCTTC. Translated, it gives CASSLEPLRGGYTF.

Comment on this clonotype: A single base separates this from a much larger clone, so it may be a read error. The chain recombines TRBV27 with TRBJ2-1; 11 positions agree with TRBD2. The DNA matches TRBJ2-7 better at its end, which makes the J call doubtful. This CDR3 has 16 residues. Germline V lookup: CDR1 MNHEY, CDR2 SMNVEV (reference sequence). The CDR3 spells CASSSVLTSGINEQYF. CDR3 DNA: TGTGCCAGCAGTTCAGTTTTGACTAGCGGGATCAATGAGCAGTACTTC.

The chain links TRBV7-8 to TRBJ2-1, with a tentative D call TRBD1 (6 bases). Matching the DNA end better, TRBJ2-7 makes the J call doubtful. The CDR3 sequence is 15 residues long. CDR1 and CDR2 from the germline V gene are SGHVS and FQNEAQ. CDR3 nucleotides: TGTGCCAGCAGCTTACGACGGGACAATGTCTACGAGCAGTACTTC. Protein product: CASSLRRDNVYEQYF.

This clonotype has at least ten counts. V usage is TRBV19 and J usage is TRBJ2-1; 10 bases match TRBD1. Trimming cost V 7 bases and J 3 bases; bases outside gene matches: 6. The CDR3 extends over 15 amino acids. Germline V lookup: CDR1 LNHDA, CDR2 SQIVND (reference sequence). The CDR3 loop is CASMRTGGYYNEQFF. Here the CDR3 DNA reads TGTGCCAGTATGAGGACAGGGGGTTACTACAATGAGCAGTTCTTC.

This clonotype came up a few times. The rearrangement uses TRBV7-6 and TRBJ2-1; no reliable D call. The V gene lost 0 bases and the J gene lost 7 bases, with 7 bases spanning the gap. CDR3 length: 13 amino acids. Germline CDR1 is SGHVS and CDR2 is FNYEAQ. CDR3 coding DNA: TGTGCCAGCAGCTTAGCCGACGGGAATGAGCAGTTCTTC. It translates to CASSLADGNEQFF.

A single count supports this clonotype. The conserved phenylalanine or tryptophan is not found at the CDR3 terminus, so this likely reflects a read error. Because the CDR3's place on the DNA is in doubt, the DNA is left out and the CDR3 is given as listed by TCRdb. J is TRBJ2-5 and V is TRBV11-2; whether TRBD1, the table's D call, matches the DNA was not checked. The CDR3 length is 15 residues, termini included. The germline gives CDR1 SGHAT, CDR2 FQNNGV. CDR3 protein: CASSRWGSDEQYFGN.

A note on this clonotype: The CDR3 does not end in the conserved phenylalanine or tryptophan, so this is likely a read error. The DNA is left out, because the CDR3 cannot be placed on it with certainty; the CDR3 is given as TCRdb lists it. This sequence joins TRBV7-2 and TRBJ2-6. Germline lookup yields CDR1 SGHTA and CDR2 FQGNSA. The CDR3 is 8 amino acids long, termini counted. CDR3 residues: CASSSGQS.

This chain uses TRBV7-8 with TRBJ2-5, with 8 bases matching TRBD1. The J call may be mistaken, given a closer DNA end match to TRBJ2-1. Germline V gene lookup returns CDR1 SGHVS and CDR2 FQNEAQ. The CDR3 length is 17 residues. CDR3 sequence (DNA): TGTGCCAGCAGCTTCTTCCCCCGGCAGGGGGCTTACAATGAGCAGTTCTTC. Protein sequence: CASSFFPRQGAYNEQFF.

This clonotype is medium-sized by share. This chain links TRBV28 with TRBJ1-5; 11 nucleotides align to TRBD1. J gave up 7 bases and V 4 bases, and 9 bases lay outside the gene matches. Germline CDR1 reads MDHEN; CDR2 reads SYDVKM. The CDR3 runs to 16 residues. CDR3 bases: TGTGCCAGCAGTTCACCAGGACAGGGGGCGGAACAGCCCCAGCATTTT. Protein product: CASSSPGQGAEQPQHF.

The rearrangement links TRBV6-6 to TRBJ2-5; 12 nucleotides match TRBD2. The CDR3 has 14 amino acids. Trimming at V came to 5 bases and at J to 5 bases, leaving 3 bases not matched to a gene. Germline CDR1 and CDR2: MNHNY and SVGAGI (reference sequence). The CDR3 region is CASSTSGGWETQYF. CDR3 sequence (DNA): TGTGCCAGCAGTACTAGCGGGGGGTGGGAGACCCAGTACTTC.

A remark on this clonotype: This is likely a read error, given that the CDR3 carries no conserved phenylalanine or tryptophan at its end. The DNA is left out, because the CDR3 cannot be placed on it with certainty; the CDR3 is given as TCRdb lists it. The gene calls are TRBV7-2 and TRBJ2-7; the D call in the table, TRBD1, was not verified against the DNA. The CDR3 has 17 amino acids, counting both end residues. CDR1 is SGHTA and CDR2 is FQGNSA in the germline V gene. The CDR3 loop reads CASSLARGGGETQYFGS.

The chain recombines TRBV7-3 with TRBJ2-2; D is possibly TRBD2 (6 bases). V was clipped by 5 bases and J by 2 bases, with 9 bases between them. There are 14 residues in the CDR3. Per the germline V gene, CDR1 is SGHTA and CDR2 is FQGTGA. The CDR3 DNA is TGTGCCAGCAGCGCGGGACCAAACACCGGGGAGCTGTTTTTT. Its protein product is CASSAGPNTGELFF.

J is TRBJ2-7 and V is TRBV7-9, with 11 bases fitting TRBD2. The last part of the DNA fits TRBJ2-1 better; the J call may be wrong. The CDR3 spans 15 residues. Germline CDR1 reads SEHNR; CDR2 reads FQNEAQ (reference sequence). CDR3 sequence: CASSTLAGGLNEQFF. CDR3 DNA sequence: TGTGCCAGCAGTACCCTAGCGGGAGGACTCAATGAGCAGTTCTTC.

This clonotype was detected ten times or more. V gene TRBV2 combines with J gene TRBJ2-7; D not certain. Trimming pared 5 bases from V and 1 base from J, leaving 6 bases between. CDR3 length: 12 amino acids. The germline V gene encodes CDR1 SNHLY and CDR2 FYNNEI. CDR3 in DNA: TGTGCCAGCAGTACCCGGTCCTACGAGCAGTACTTC. Translation: CASSTRSYEQYF.

The J gene is TRBJ2-1, the V gene TRBV7-8, with no clear D. In germline, CDR1 is SGHVS, CDR2 FQNEAQ. This CDR3 has 11 amino acids. V gave up 5 bases and J gave up 5 bases, with 4 bases separating them. The CDR3 region is CASSLHNEQFF. For the CDR3, the DNA is TGTGCCAGCAGCCTTCACAATGAGCAGTTCTTC.

On this clonotype itself: The germline gene is not matched at one end of the junction; a read error may be the cause. The V gene is TRBV7-3, the J gene TRBJ2-2; TRBD1 aligns across 7 bases. This CDR3 is 13 amino acids long. Germline V gene sequence: CDR1 SGHTA, CDR2 FQGTGA. CDR3 sequence (DNA): TGTGCCAGCAGCCTAACAGGGGTCGGGGAGCTGTTTTTT. Encoded protein: CASSLTGVGELFF.

This clonotype is termed medium-sized. V is TRBV7-9 and J is TRBJ2-7; the D gene is possibly TRBD2 (6 bases). V gave up 4 bases and J gave up 1 base, with 11 bases separating them. The CDR3 covers 14 residues. CDR1 SEHNR and CDR2 FQNEAQ come from the germline V gene (reference sequence). CDR3 residues: CASSYGRGSYEQYF. In DNA, the CDR3 is TGTGCCAGCAGCTACGGGCGGGGTTCCTACGAGCAGTACTTC.

The chain has TRBV4-1 and TRBJ1-3; D perhaps matches TRBD1 (6 bases). The CDR3 length is 16 residues. Between the trimmed V and J ends, which lost 1 base and 8 bases, there was a span of 18 bases. CDR1 MGHRA and CDR2 YSYEKL come from the germline V gene. CDR3 in amino acids: CASSQGSPQGRDTIYF. Written as DNA, the CDR3 is TGCGCCAGCAGCCAAGGTAGCCCGCAGGGGCGGGACACCATATATTTT.